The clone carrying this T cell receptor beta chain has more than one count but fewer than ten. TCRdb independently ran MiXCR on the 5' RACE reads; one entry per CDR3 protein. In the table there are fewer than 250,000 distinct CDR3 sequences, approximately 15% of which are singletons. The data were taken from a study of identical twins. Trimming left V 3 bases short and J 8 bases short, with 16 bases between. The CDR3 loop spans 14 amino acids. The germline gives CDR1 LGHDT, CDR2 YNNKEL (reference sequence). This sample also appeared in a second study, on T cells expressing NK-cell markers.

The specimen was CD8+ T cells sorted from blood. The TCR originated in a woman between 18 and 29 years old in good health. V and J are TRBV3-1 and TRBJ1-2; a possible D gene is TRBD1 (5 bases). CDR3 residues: CASSHSGGGRGYTF. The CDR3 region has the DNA TGTGCCAGCAGCCATTCGGGGGGTGGAAGAGGCTACACCTTC.